This TCR beta chain derives from a study of T cells in Graves' hyperthyroidism and ophthalmopathy. For the study at large: Pretreatment peripheral blood was obtained at initial diagnosis.

Regions amplified from RNA transcripts were the TCR beta CDR3 regions. When the TCR CDR3 underwent first-round RT-PCR, the HTBI primer set was used. Each CDR3 protein gets one entry after TCRdb re-called the multiplex PCR reads with MiXCR. The profile shows about 680,000 distinct CDR3 sequences, 35% of them singletons. Trimming took off 2 bases at V and 1 base at J, with 14 bases between the two ends. The CDR3 length is 15 residues. Germline CDR1 and CDR2: DFQATT and SNEGSKA (reference sequence). Input material: blood. V is TRBV20-1 and J is TRBJ1-2, with D perhaps matching TRBD1 (6 bases). This receptor was taken from a middle-aged woman with Graves' hyperthyroidism. In DNA, the CDR3 is TGCAGTGCTAGAATTACAGGGTCCCATAACTATGGCTACACCTTC. Amino acids: CSARITGSHNYGYTF.